Below, 24 T cell receptor beta chains from the same sample are listed, as sequenced in a study of human T cells and chemical hapten exposure. MiXCR, run by TCRdb on the RACE reads, gives a single entry per CDR3 protein. The table includes 30,000 to 40,000 distinct CDR3 sequences, roughly an eighth detected once. Time point of the sample: pre-sensitization, week 0. Treatment meaning: therapeutic diphenylcyclopropenone sensitization with weekly scalp DPC. Total RNA was isolated from unfractionated whole blood. The starting material was whole blood, obtained in connection with sensitization to the hapten diphenylcyclopropenone (DPC). These receptors were taken from a woman aged 40 to 55 with alopecia areata. Some clones in this sample may be carry-over from other donors' samples.

This clonotype was counted at least ten times. V gene TRBV12-3 or TRBV12-4 combines with J gene TRBJ1-1; no clear D. The V end was cut by 3 bases, the J end by 11 bases, with 10 bases between. The CDR3 runs to 11 residues. The CDR3 region has the DNA TGTGCCAGCAGTTTGGGTCCTGGGGCTTTCTTT. As protein: CASSLGPGAFF.

The V call is TRBV20-1, the J call TRBJ2-5; no clear D gene. Per the germline V gene, CDR1 is DFQATT and CDR2 is SNEGSKA (reference sequence). The CDR3 loop spans 15 amino acids. Trimming left V 3 bases short and J 6 bases short, with 20 bases between. CDR3 nucleotide sequence: TGCAGTGCTAGGGGTCGCAATTGGAGTGGGCAGACCCAGTACTTC. It specifies CSARGRNWSGQTQYF.

This clonotype was found many times. The chain recombines TRBV7-9 with TRBJ2-1; 12 bases line up with TRBD1. V dropped 5 bases and J dropped 5; count of bases not matched to a gene: 7. Germline V CDR1 and CDR2: SEHNR, FQNEAQ (reference sequence). There are 16 residues in the CDR3. The CDR3 is CASSPPGQGANNEQFF. CDR3 DNA sequence: TGTGCCAGCAGCCCCCCGGGACAGGGGGCGAACAATGAGCAGTTCTTC.

This chain links TRBV4-2 with TRBJ2-2; D may be TRBD2 (6 bases). Germline V CDR1 and CDR2: LGHNA, YNFKEQ. Trimming stripped 3 bases from V and 4 bases from J, with 15 bases between. This CDR3 contains 16 residues. This CDR3 reads CASSHSGGTATGELFF. Written as DNA, the CDR3 is TGTGCCAGCAGCCATTCGGGCGGGACCGCCACCGGGGAGCTGTTTTTT.

This clonotype was seen many times. V usage is TRBV6-5 and J usage is TRBJ1-6, with D perhaps TRBD1 (5 bases). The CDR3 is 12 amino acids. V was cut by 8 bases and J by 7 bases, with 9 bases left in between. In germline, CDR1 is MNHEY, CDR2 SVGAGI. Here the CDR3 reads CASQGLNSPLHF. CDR3 nucleotides: TGTGCCAGCCAGGGTTTGAATTCACCCCTCCACTTT.

This clonotype occurred many times. This chain uses TRBV10-2 with TRBJ2-3, with 7 bases matching TRBD2. Germline CDR1 and CDR2: WSHSY and SAAADI. The V gene end was trimmed by 4 bases and the J gene end by 6 bases; junction bases not matched to a gene: 13. The CDR3 has 16 residues. The DNA of the CDR3 is TGCGCCAGCAGTGGTGTTACGGGGGGTTCCTCGGATACGCAGTATTTT. It codes for CASSGVTGGSSDTQYF.

As regards this clonotype: Since the CDR3 does not end with the conserved phenylalanine or tryptophan, this likely comes from a read error. The chain uses TRBV7-8 and TRBJ2-5; D may be TRBD2 (5 bases). Germline V gene sequence: CDR1 SGHVS, CDR2 FQNEAQ. There are 13 residues in the CDR3. With 4 bases removed from V and 3 bases from J, the gap between germline ends came to 9 bases. Written as DNA, the CDR3 is TGTGCCAGCAGCTCAGGACTTAAAGAGACCCAGTACTCC. This translates into CASSSGLKETQYS.

The chain uses TRBV3-1 and TRBJ1-1, with D perhaps matching TRBD1 (5 bases). V was shortened by 4 bases and J by 11 bases, with 17 bases between the two germline ends. Germline-derived CDR1 and CDR2 are LGHDT and YNNKEL (reference sequence). The CDR3 totals 13 residues. The CDR3 reads CASSRDGPFYAFF. The CDR3 nucleotides read TGTGCCAGCAGCCGGGACGGACCCTTTTACGCTTTCTTT.

This clonotype occurred many times. The rearrangement uses TRBV11-2 and TRBJ2-3; D is uncertain. Germline CDR1 SGHAT, CDR2 FQNNGV. V gave up 1 base and J gave up 2 bases, with 4 bases separating them. The CDR3 has 13 residues. The DNA of the CDR3 is TGTGCCAGCAGCTTAGGATTCACAGATACGCAGTATTTT. Its translation is CASSLGFTDTQYF.

This chain connects TRBV19 to TRBJ2-7; TRBD1 might be the D (6 bases). This CDR3 spans 15 amino acids. Germline CDR1 reads LNHDA; CDR2 reads SQIVND (reference sequence). V lost 1 base, J lost 0 bases, and 10 bases lay in between. CDR3 protein: CASSIAPDSSYEQYF. The CDR3 DNA follows: TGTGCCAGTAGTATAGCCCCGGACAGCTCCTACGAGCAGTACTTC.

The V and J genes are TRBV29-1 and TRBJ1-2; 7 bases map to TRBD1. J lost 0 bases, V lost 6 bases, and 10 bases had no gene match. Germline V gene sequence: CDR1 SQVTM, CDR2 ANQGSEA. The CDR3 contains 15 residues. The CDR3 sequence is CSVSTGTVANYGYTF. The CDR3 DNA is TGCAGCGTATCGACCGGGACAGTAGCTAACTATGGCTACACCTTC. Looking up the rest from reference TRBV29-1 and TRBJ1-2 gives the full variable domain: SAVISQKPSRDICQRGTSLTIQCQVDSQVTMMFWYRQQPGQSLTLIATANQGSEATYESGFVIDKFPISRPNLTFSTLTVSNMSPEDSSIYLCSVSTGTVANYGYTFGSGTRLTVV.

On this clonotype itself: One base away lies a much larger clone, so this may be a sequencing read error. The V call is TRBV29-1, the J call TRBJ2-2; D ambiguous. V gave up 2 bases and J gave up 0 bases, with 13 bases separating them. This CDR3 spans 16 amino acids. Germline values: CDR1 SQVTM, CDR2 ANQGSEA. The CDR3 nucleotides are TGCAGCGTTGAAAGCAGCTCTTTCGCGAACACCGGGGAGCTGTTTTTT. Translated, it gives CSVESSSFANTGELFF.

This clonotype came up many times. The DNA for the CDR3 is TGTGCCAGCAGCTCTTACCCATTTCCCTCCTACGAGCAGTACTTC. Residues: CASSSYPFPSYEQYF. The rearrangement links TRBV7-2 to TRBJ2-7; D call uncertain. CDR1 SGHTA and CDR2 FQGNSA come from the germline V gene. The ends were cut back, 4 bases at V and 0 bases at J, with 13 bases in the middle. The CDR3 has 15 residues.

The J gene is TRBJ2-3, the V gene TRBV11-2; tentatively, D is TRBD1 (7 bases). The V gene lost 5 bases and the J gene lost 1 base, with 13 bases spanning the gap. CDR3 length equals 15 residues. Germline values: CDR1 SGHAT, CDR2 FQNNGV. The CDR3 here is CASSQGGGGTDTQYF. The CDR3 nucleotides read TGTGCCAGCAGCCAGGGGGGTGGGGGCACAGATACGCAGTATTTT.

The V call is TRBV7-6, the J call TRBJ2-3; D is perhaps TRBD1 (5 bases). The V gene's germline CDR1 is SGHVS and CDR2 FNYEAQ. Between the trimmed V and J ends, which lost 5 bases and 2 bases, there was a span of 8 bases. CDR3 length equals 13 residues. CDR3 sequence (DNA): TGTGCCAGCAGCCCGGACACCACAGATACGCAGTATTTT. Protein sequence: CASSPDTTDTQYF.

There are many counts of this clonotype. This chain links TRBV19 with TRBJ1-1; D is unresolved. The CDR3 has 14 residues. Germline lookup yields CDR1 LNHDA and CDR2 SQIVND (reference sequence). Deletions cut 5 bases from V and 4 bases from J, with 14 bases between. CDR3 in DNA: TGTGCCAGTAGTGCTACTACCGACCGCACTGAAGCTTTCTTT. Translation gives CASSATTDRTEAFF.

This clonotype has ten or more counts. V gene TRBV12-3 or TRBV12-4 combines with J gene TRBJ1-1; perhaps TRBD1 as D (6 bases). CDR3 length equals 13 residues. Trimming stripped 4 bases from V and 4 bases from J, with 10 bases between. This chain's CDR3 is CASSSYRVTEAFF. CDR3 nucleotides: TGTGCCAGCAGTTCATACAGGGTCACTGAAGCTTTCTTT.

This clonotype was observed a handful of times. The J gene is TRBJ2-4, the V gene TRBV19, with D possibly being TRBD2 (6 bases). The CDR3 runs to 19 residues. In germline, CDR1 is LNHDA, CDR2 SQIVND (reference sequence). The ends were cut back, 5 bases at V and 0 bases at J, with 23 bases in the middle. The CDR3 sequence: CASSAPSGLTVLAKNIQYF. CDR3 bases: TGTGCCAGTAGTGCCCCTTCCGGACTAACCGTTTTAGCCAAAAACATTCAGTACTTC.

This clonotype was picked up a small number of times. The rearrangement joins TRBV27 to TRBJ2-2, with unresolved D. The CDR3 extends over 15 amino acids. The ends were cut back, 3 bases at V and 0 bases at J, with 8 bases in the middle. Looked up from germline, CDR1 is MNHEY and CDR2 is SMNVEV (reference sequence). The CDR3, as DNA: TGTGCCAGCAGTTTCGGTGTTCCGAACACCGGGGAGCTGTTTTTT. This translates into CASSFGVPNTGELFF.

Comments on this clonotype: This may come from a read error, since a much larger clone is one base off. This rearrangement joins TRBV3-1 to TRBJ2-1; tentatively, D is TRBD1 or TRBD2 (5 bases each). CDR1 is LGHDT and CDR2 is YNNKEL in the germline V gene (reference sequence). The V gene lost 1 base and the J gene lost 7 bases, with 14 bases spanning the gap. This CDR3 has 15 amino acids. The CDR3 DNA sequence: TGTGCCAGCAGCCAAGGAGGGGCACCGAGGAATGAGCAGTTCTTC. It translates to CASSQGGAPRNEQFF.

This clonotype has at least ten counts. The J gene is TRBJ1-5, the V gene TRBV13; D gene unclear. The CDR3 has 14 residues. The germline V gene encodes CDR1 PRHDT and CDR2 FYEKMQ (reference sequence). Deletions cut 5 bases from V and 5 bases from J, with 13 bases between. This chain's CDR3 is CASSQSGSDQPQHF. In nucleotides, the CDR3 is TGTGCCAGCAGCCAATCGGGGTCGGATCAGCCCCAGCATTTT.

The rearrangement links TRBV5-1 to TRBJ2-5, with 7 bases that match TRBD1. The junction had 12 bases not matched to a gene; V was cut back by 3 bases and J by 4 bases. The length of the CDR3 is 16 residues. The germline V gene encodes CDR1 SGHRS and CDR2 YFSETQ. CDR3 sequence reads: CASSSRGGALGETQYF. In DNA, the CDR3 is TGCGCCAGCAGCTCACGAGGGGGCGCACTAGGAGAGACCCAGTACTTC.

The chain has TRBV2 and TRBJ1-5, with D unclear. This CDR3 has 14 amino acids. Germline loops: CDR1 SNHLY, CDR2 FYNNEI. The V end lost 4 bases, the J end lost 3 bases, and 10 bases lay between the germline ends. The CDR3 region is CASSGIRVNQPQHF. The CDR3 DNA is TGTGCCAGCAGTGGAATCAGAGTCAATCAGCCCCAGCATTTT.

The rearrangement uses TRBV18 and TRBJ2-7; D uncertain. The CDR3 totals 13 residues. Per germline, CDR1 KGHSH and CDR2 LQKENI. V was pared by 6 bases and J by 1 base, with 10 bases between. CDR3 in amino acids: CASSFTESYEQYF. The DNA for the CDR3 is TGTGCCAGCTCGTTTACAGAATCCTACGAGCAGTACTTC.